One sample yielded the 19 T cell receptor beta chains listed below, sequenced in a study of shared clonotypes between healthy human individuals. Clones were read by immunoSEQ multiplex PCR, and TCRdb kept only the in-frame ones, dropping some. The sample has some 2.1 million clones, just under 95% seen once. CD45RO negativity and positive selection for CCR7 defined naive CD8 cells, a population that excluded terminally differentiated effector memory CD45RA+ cells. Sequenced input: naive CD8+ T cells from PBMCs. The source of these receptors is a man between 18 and 29 years old in good health. Some clones in this sample may be carry-over from other donors' samples.

The chain links TRBV7-9 to TRBJ1-4; 7 bases align to TRBD1. Germline CDR1 and CDR2: SEHNR and FQNEAQ (reference sequence). CDR3 length equals 15 residues. V lost 4 bases and J lost 3; bases outside the gene matches: 5. CDR3 coding DNA: TGTGCCAGCAGCTCACCGGGGACAGCTAATGAAAAACTGTTTTTT. It translates to CASSSPGTANEKLFF.

J is TRBJ2-7 and V is TRBV19; tentative D call: TRBD1 (6 bases). From germline, CDR1 is LNHDA and CDR2 SQIVND (reference sequence). The CDR3 has 15 amino acids. V lost 6 bases to trimming and J lost 3 bases, with 18 bases between them. The CDR3 here is CASSDQGGIIYEQYF. CDR3 DNA: TGTGCCAGTAGCGACCAAGGGGGAATTATCTACGAGCAGTACTTC.

The chain links TRBV6-5 to TRBJ2-7, with D tentatively TRBD1 or TRBD2 (5 bases each). V was cut by 1 base and J by 4 bases, with 14 bases left in between. CDR3 size: 15 residues. Germline lookup yields CDR1 MNHEY and CDR2 SVGAGI. The CDR3 spells CASSYFGGEEYEQYF. CDR3 coding DNA: TGTGCCAGCAGTTACTTTGGGGGAGAGGAATACGAGCAGTACTTC.

This clone was counted a single time. This chain connects TRBV10-3 to TRBJ1-4; D is unresolved. Germline V gene sequence: CDR1 ENHRY, CDR2 SYGVKD. This CDR3 region has 15 residues. V was trimmed by 6 bases and J by 0 bases, leaving 11 bases between them. CDR3 in DNA: TGTGCCATCAGGGAACCAGATGCAACTAATGAAAAACTGTTTTTT. It codes for CAIREPDATNEKLFF.

V is TRBV7-2 and J is TRBJ2-5; D call uncertain. This CDR3 region has 13 residues. Per germline, CDR1 SGHTA and CDR2 FQGNSA. Trimming stripped 1 base from V and 2 bases from J, with 5 bases between. For the CDR3, the DNA is TGTGCCAGCAGCTTAGTGAGACAAGAGACCCAGTACTTC. Translating it yields CASSLVRQETQYF.

The V gene is TRBV30, the J gene TRBJ2-5; the D gene is possibly TRBD1 (8 bases). Germline V gene data show CDR1 as GTSNPN and CDR2 as SVGIG (reference sequence). The germline V and J ends were trimmed by 1 base and 3 bases, with 18 bases remaining between them. The CDR3 is 16 residues long. CDR3 residues: CAWSGEGTGSKETQYF. As DNA, the CDR3 is TGTGCCTGGAGTGGGGAGGGGACAGGCTCGAAAGAGACCCAGTACTTC.

The table lists this clone with a count of one. Additional DNA sequences in this sample encode the identical CDR3. The chain couples TRBV30 to TRBJ2-4, with D perhaps matching TRBD2 (6 bases). Germline CDR1 is GTSNPN and CDR2 is SVGIG (reference sequence). V lost 8 bases and J lost 1, with 18 bases in between. The CDR3 runs 15 residues. CDR3 loop: CAGSIGGRAKNIQYF. DNA for the CDR3: TGTGCCGGAAGTATTGGAGGGAGGGCCAAAAACATTCAGTACTTC.

V is TRBV28 and J is TRBJ2-1, with 7 nucleotides matching TRBD1. V gave up 6 bases and J gave up 4 bases; unmatched junction bases: 12. This CDR3 has 16 amino acids. Germline CDR1 is MDHEN and CDR2 is SYDVKM. CDR3 sequence: CASSPDRTILYNEQFF. The CDR3, as DNA: TGTGCCAGCAGCCCGGACAGGACAATCCTATACAATGAGCAGTTCTTC.

Concerning this clone itself: The sample has other DNA sequences that encode this CDR3 too. The chain employs TRBV15 and TRBJ1-5; the D gene is possibly TRBD1 (6 bases). CDR1 and CDR2 from the germline V gene are LNHNV and YYDKDF (reference sequence). V was trimmed by 3 bases and J by 1 base, leaving 10 bases between them. There are 15 residues in the CDR3. CDR3 coding DNA: TGTGCCACCAGCAGGGAAGGGGGGAGCAATCAGCCCCAGCATTTT. Protein: CATSREGGSNQPQHF.

The chain has TRBV27 and TRBJ1-2; D remains unclear. Trimming left V 7 bases short and J 2 bases short, with 17 bases between. Germline V gene sequence: CDR1 MNHEY, CDR2 SMNVEV (reference sequence). CDR3 length equals 15 residues. The CDR3 nucleotides are TGTGCCAGCAAGTTTGGGTCCAGCTACAACTATGGCTACACCTTC. It translates to CASKFGSSYNYGYTF.

The gene calls are TRBV6-6 and TRBJ1-2; tentative D call: TRBD1 (6 bases). V was clipped by 7 bases and J by 7 bases, with 22 bases between them. Germline lookup yields CDR1 MNHNY and CDR2 SVGAGI (reference sequence). This CDR3 is 15 amino acids long. This CDR3 reads CASIGTKAPLIGYTF. Here the CDR3 DNA reads TGTGCCAGCATAGGGACAAAGGCCCCTTTAATTGGCTACACCTTC.

V is TRBV7-6 and J is TRBJ2-7; 9 bases line up with TRBD1. The trim removed 4 bases at V and 3 bases at J, leaving 4 bases unmatched. The CDR3 sequence is 14 residues long. Looked up from germline, CDR1 is SGHVS and CDR2 is FNYEAQ. The CDR3 DNA sequence: TGTGCCAGCAGCTCCGGGACAGGGATCTACGAGCAGTACTTC. This encodes CASSSGTGIYEQYF.

The CDR3 bases are TGCGCCAGCAGCCCGGGTCTACTAATGAGCAATGAGCAGTTCTTC. This encodes CASSPGLLMSNEQFF. V gene TRBV5-1 combines with J gene TRBJ2-1; D is unclear. Trimming left V 4 bases short and J 6 bases short, with 17 bases between. The CDR3 consists of 15 residues. Germline V gene lookup returns CDR1 SGHRS and CDR2 YFSETQ.

V and J are TRBV18 and TRBJ2-1, with TRBD1 as a possible D gene (6 bases). Germline V gene data show CDR1 as KGHSH and CDR2 as LQKENI. The CDR3 is 16 residues long. V was clipped by 4 bases and J by 3 bases, with 16 bases between them. CDR3 protein: CASSRPGADVYNEQFF. In DNA form, the CDR3 reads TGTGCCAGCTCACGTCCAGGGGCCGATGTCTACAATGAGCAGTTCTTC.

The V call is TRBV27, the J call TRBJ2-3; D is unclear. This CDR3 spans 14 amino acids. Germline V CDR1 and CDR2: MNHEY, SMNVEV (reference sequence). V lost 10 bases to trimming and J lost 1 base, with 15 bases between them. In nucleotides, the CDR3 is TGTGCCACCCTGTCGGCCCTGGGCACAGATACGCAGTATTTT. Encoded protein: CATLSALGTDTQYF.

CDR3: CASSPLGTVSYEAFF. Here the CDR3 DNA reads TGTGCCAGCAGCCCCCTGGGGACAGTCTCCTATGAAGCTTTCTTT. V gene TRBV9 combines with J gene TRBJ1-1, with 7 bases identical to TRBD1. The V and J ends lost 4 bases and 7 bases, in that order; junction bases with no gene match: 13. The germline gives CDR1 SGDLS, CDR2 YYNGEE. The CDR3 loop spans 15 amino acids.

The rearrangement joins TRBV5-1 to TRBJ1-1; a weak D match, TRBD1 (5 bases). The ends were cut back, 3 bases at V and 5 bases at J, with 23 bases in the middle. Germline V gene data show CDR1 as SGHRS and CDR2 as YFSETQ. This CDR3 is 17 amino acids long. In DNA form, the CDR3 reads TGCGCCAGCAGCTCAATTACACCTTCAGGGCCGGGGACTGAAGCTTTCTTT. As protein: CASSSITPSGPGTEAFF.

The gene calls are TRBV14 and TRBJ2-7; D is possibly TRBD1 (6 bases). The germline gives CDR1 SGHDN, CDR2 FVKESK. The CDR3 totals 17 residues. V lost 4 bases and J 4 bases, leaving 23 bases between the germline ends. CDR3 amino acids: CASSPDLLQTGPYEQYF. In DNA form, the CDR3 reads TGTGCCAGCAGCCCCGACCTGCTCCAGACAGGACCATACGAGCAGTACTTC.

The V call is TRBV7-6, the J call TRBJ2-7; unclear D gene. V lost 5 bases to trimming and J lost 0 bases, with 11 bases between them. The CDR3 extends over 14 amino acids. Germline CDR1 SGHVS, CDR2 FNYEAQ. The CDR3 here is CASSAAGNSYEQYF. In DNA form, the CDR3 reads TGTGCCAGCAGCGCCGCTGGCAACTCCTACGAGCAGTACTTC. The full variable domain, rest sourced from reference TRBV7-6 and TRBJ2-7, is GAGVSQSPRYKVTKRGQDVALRCDPISGHVSLYWYRQALGQGPEFLTYFNYEAQQDKSGLPNDRFSAERPEGSISTLTIQRTEQRDSAMYRCASSAAGNSYEQYFGPGTRLTVT.